The 9 T cell receptor beta chains presented below share a single source sample, sequenced in a study of CD8+ T cells in alopecia areata. The treatment here: oral pan-JAK inhibitor, 5-10 mg twice daily. RNA extraction and reverse transcription yielded cDNA as sequencing template. TCRdb keeps only in-frame clones here, not all; method: immunoSEQ multiplex PCR. The sample includes over 70,000 clones, approximately 66% seen only once; the top ten take around 20%. Specimen: CD8+ T cells sorted from blood, collected at week 24, from a patient treated with tofacitinib. Receptors originate from a human donor with alopecia areata.

This clone appeared a few times. This rearrangement joins TRBV14 to TRBJ2-1; 8 nucleotides line up with TRBD2. The germline CDR1 and CDR2 sequences are SGHDN and FVKESK. The ends lost 4 bases at V and 4 bases at J; junction bases unmatched: 9. The CDR3 contains 16 residues. CDR3 sequence: CASSLRGGRPYNEQFF. The DNA for the CDR3 is TGTGCCAGCAGCCTTCGGGGCGGGAGGCCTTACAATGAGCAGTTCTTC.

This clone was seen more than once but under ten times. This chain links TRBV27 with TRBJ2-3; 7 bases fit TRBD2. Germline V gene lookup returns CDR1 MNHEY and CDR2 SMNVEV (reference sequence). The V segment lost 5 bases and the J segment 2 bases; nucleotides outside the gene matches: 7. This CDR3 region has 15 residues. The chain's CDR3 is CASSTPGLITDTQYF. Here the CDR3 DNA reads TGTGCCAGCAGTACCCCGGGACTAATCACAGATACGCAGTATTTT.

The chain joins TRBV15 to TRBJ1-5, with D hard to call. The germline V gene encodes CDR1 LNHNV and CDR2 YYDKDF (reference sequence). V lost 1 base, J lost 5 bases, and 9 bases lay in between. The CDR3 runs 14 residues. The CDR3 spells CATSRVALDQPQHF. CDR3 nucleotide sequence: TGTGCCACCAGCAGAGTGGCACTTGATCAGCCCCAGCATTTT.

V is TRBV9 and J is TRBJ2-7; 13 nucleotides align to TRBD2. Germline loops: CDR1 SGDLS, CDR2 YYNGEE. V shed 0 bases and J 3 bases; nucleotides not matched to a gene: 3. This CDR3 contains 16 residues. The chain's CDR3 is CASSVGTSGSFYEQYF. DNA for the CDR3: TGTGCCAGCAGCGTAGGGACTAGCGGGAGTTTCTACGAGCAGTACTTC.

The V gene is TRBV7-9, the J gene TRBJ2-7; D might be TRBD1 or TRBD2, each matching 5 bases. The germline CDR1 and CDR2 sequences are SEHNR and FQNEAQ (reference sequence). V lost 6 bases, J lost 7 bases, and 19 bases lay in between. The CDR3 totals 14 residues. CDR3 sequence: CASSVFQGAREQYF. For the CDR3, the DNA is TGTGCCAGCAGTGTCTTCCAGGGAGCGAGGGAGCAGTACTTC.

The CDR3 region has the DNA TGTGCCAGCACCAAACTTACGCAGAATGAGCAGTTCTTC. It translates to CASTKLTQNEQFF. The chain joins TRBV11-2 to TRBJ2-1; the D is unclear. Trimming took 7 bases from V and 7 from J, leaving 14 bases between them. Germline V gene data show CDR1 as SGHAT and CDR2 as FQNNGV. There are 13 residues in the CDR3.

Note on this clone: The junction does not match germline at one end; this may be a read error. CDR3 in DNA: TGTGCCAGCAGCTTCGGGGAGGGACGGGAGATCCAGTACTTC. Translating it yields CASSFGEGREIQYF. The rearrangement joins TRBV5-4 to TRBJ2-5; 7 bases match TRBD2. The germline CDR1 and CDR2 sequences are SGHNT and YYREEE (reference sequence). The length of the CDR3 is 14 residues. Drawing the rest from reference TRBV5-4 and TRBJ2-5, the complete variable domain is ETGVTQSPTHLIKTRGQQVTLRCSSQSGHNTVSWYQQALGQGPQFIFQYYREEENGRGNFPPRFSGLQFPNYSSELNVNALELDDSALYLCASSFGEGREIQYFGPGTRLLVL.

The chain recombines TRBV21-1 with TRBJ2-5. TRBV21-1 is classified as a pseudogene. This CDR3 is 14 amino acids long. The CDR3 is CASSKERVGETQYF. DNA for the CDR3: TGTGCCAGCAGCAAAGAGAGAGTGGGGGAGACCCAGTACTTC.

This clone has just a few counts. J is TRBJ1-2 and V is TRBV7-9; perhaps TRBD1 as D (5 bases). V was trimmed by 4 bases and J by 5 bases, leaving 17 bases between them. The CDR3 is made up of 15 amino acids. Per the germline V gene, CDR1 is SEHNR and CDR2 is FQNEAQ (reference sequence). DNA of the CDR3: TGTGCCAGCAGCTCGGATCCGGGGCGTCCGTATGGCTACACCTTC. Protein sequence: CASSSDPGRPYGYTF.